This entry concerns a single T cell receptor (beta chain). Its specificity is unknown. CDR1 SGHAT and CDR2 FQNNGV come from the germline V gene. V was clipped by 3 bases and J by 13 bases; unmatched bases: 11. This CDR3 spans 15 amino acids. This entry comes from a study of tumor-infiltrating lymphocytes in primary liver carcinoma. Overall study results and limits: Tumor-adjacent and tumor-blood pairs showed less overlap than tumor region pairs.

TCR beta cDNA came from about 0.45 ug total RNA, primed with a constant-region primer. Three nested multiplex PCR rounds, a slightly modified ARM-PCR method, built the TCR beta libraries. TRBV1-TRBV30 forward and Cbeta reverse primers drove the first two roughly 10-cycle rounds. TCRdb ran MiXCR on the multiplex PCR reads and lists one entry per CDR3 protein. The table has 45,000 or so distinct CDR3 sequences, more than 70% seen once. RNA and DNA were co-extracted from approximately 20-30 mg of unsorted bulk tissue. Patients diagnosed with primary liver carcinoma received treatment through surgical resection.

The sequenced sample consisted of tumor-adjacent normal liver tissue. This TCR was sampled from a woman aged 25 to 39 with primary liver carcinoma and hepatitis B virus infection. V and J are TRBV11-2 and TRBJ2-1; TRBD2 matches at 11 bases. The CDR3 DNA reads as TGTGCCAGCAGCTTTGGGACTAGCGGCCACAGTGAACAGTTCTTC. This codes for CASSFGTSGHSEQFF.